The 8 T cell receptor beta chains below come from one sample, sequenced in a study of shared clonotypes between healthy human individuals. Sequencing was performed with immunoSEQ multiplex PCR; in TCRdb, only in-frame clones are kept and a portion is missing. Counted here are roughly 2 million clones, around 96% occurring once; the ten biggest clones make up 1.1%. CD45RO-negative cells were positively selected for CCR7, leaving out terminally differentiated effector memory CD45RA+ cells. Sequencing input: naive CD8+ T cells sorted from blood. These TCRs come from a man between 18 and 29 years old in good health.

This clone appeared many times. The CDR3 DNA follows: TGTGCCAGCAGCTTAGAAACAGGGAGTTGGGGCAATCAGCCCCAGCATTTT. This codes for CASSLETGSWGNQPQHF. The gene calls are TRBV7-6 and TRBJ1-5; D is perhaps TRBD1 (6 bases). V was clipped by 1 base and J by 2 bases, with 15 bases between them. Per germline, CDR1 SGHVS and CDR2 FNYEAQ. CDR3 length: 17 residues.

The chain links TRBV10-2 to TRBJ1-5; 7 bases line up with TRBD1. The CDR3 has 13 residues. Per the germline V gene, CDR1 is WSHSY and CDR2 is SAAADI. J lost 9 bases, V lost 5 bases, and 7 bases had no gene match. The CDR3 loop is CASSSDRERPQHF. CDR3 DNA sequence: TGCGCCAGCAGTTCAGACAGGGAACGGCCCCAGCATTTT.

The V call is TRBV5-4, the J call TRBJ2-3; D is uncertain. There are 16 residues in the CDR3. With 0 bases removed from V and 0 bases from J, the gap between germline ends came to 11 bases. Germline V gene sequence: CDR1 SGHNT, CDR2 YYREEE (reference sequence). The CDR3 DNA is TGTGCCAGCAGCTTGGAATTGAGTACTAGCACAGATACGCAGTATTTT. This translates into CASSLELSTSTDTQYF.

The chain recombines TRBV28 with TRBJ1-6, with 7 bases that match TRBD1. V lost 3 bases to trimming and J lost 10 bases; unmatched junction nucleotides: 6. The length of the CDR3 is 14 residues. Germline V gene sequence: CDR1 MDHEN, CDR2 SYDVKM. CDR3 DNA sequence: TGTGCCAGCAGTTTCCGGCAGGGGGACTCACCCCTCCACTTT. Protein sequence: CASSFRQGDSPLHF.

The V and J genes are TRBV19 and TRBJ1-3; D is possibly TRBD1 (5 bases). The CDR3 is 14 residues long. The V end was cut by 9 bases, the J end by 3 bases, with 15 bases between. Per germline, CDR1 LNHDA and CDR2 SQIVND (reference sequence). CDR3 nucleotides: TGTGCCAGCCACGGTGGGGCCGGTGGAAACACCATATATTTT. Translation: CASHGGAGGNTIYF.

A remark on this clone: The same CDR3 is also encoded by other DNA sequences in this sample. This rearrangement joins TRBV28 to TRBJ1-5; D is unresolved. Germline assignment: CDR1 MDHEN and CDR2 SYDVKM. V shed 3 bases and J shed 1 base, with 7 bases lying between them. This CDR3 spans 14 amino acids. The chain's CDR3 is CASSLSGSNQPQHF. For the CDR3, the DNA is TGTGCCAGCAGTTTGTCTGGAAGCAATCAGCCCCAGCATTTT.

The gene calls are TRBV29-1 and TRBJ2-7; TRBD2 matches at 8 bases. The CDR3 has 14 residues. The V and J ends lost 7 bases and 5 bases, in that order; junction bases with no gene match: 13. Germline loops: CDR1 SQVTM, CDR2 ANQGSEA. The CDR3 loop is CSATGGGRDDEQYF. CDR3 in DNA: TGCAGCGCGACAGGCGGGGGGCGCGACGACGAGCAGTACTTC.

The gene calls are TRBV27 and TRBJ2-2; the D is unclear. The germline V and J ends were trimmed by 2 bases and 2 bases, with 9 bases remaining between them. CDR3 size: 15 residues. Germline CDR1 is MNHEY and CDR2 is SMNVEV (reference sequence). In DNA, the CDR3 is TGTGCCAGCAGTTTAAATCTAATTAACACCGGGGAGCTGTTTTTT. As protein: CASSLNLINTGELFF.